This TCR beta chain was recorded in a study of T cells expressing NK-cell markers. No DNA is given; TCRdb re-called the 5' RACE reads and lists each CDR3 protein once. The sample table includes 500,000 or so distinct CDR3 sequences. Germline values: CDR1 SGHKS, CDR2 YYEKEE (reference sequence). The CDR3 length is 16 residues. The receptor's source is a man aged 18 to 29 in good health. J is TRBJ2-3 and V is TRBV5-5; the TRBD2 assignment by TCRdb is unverifiable without DNA. The sample comprised blood T cells: a sorted CD56 or NKG2C T cell subset, CD4+ or CD8+ T cells, or bulk PBMC T cells (not recorded which). CDR3 in amino acids: CASSSGLAGVADTQYF.